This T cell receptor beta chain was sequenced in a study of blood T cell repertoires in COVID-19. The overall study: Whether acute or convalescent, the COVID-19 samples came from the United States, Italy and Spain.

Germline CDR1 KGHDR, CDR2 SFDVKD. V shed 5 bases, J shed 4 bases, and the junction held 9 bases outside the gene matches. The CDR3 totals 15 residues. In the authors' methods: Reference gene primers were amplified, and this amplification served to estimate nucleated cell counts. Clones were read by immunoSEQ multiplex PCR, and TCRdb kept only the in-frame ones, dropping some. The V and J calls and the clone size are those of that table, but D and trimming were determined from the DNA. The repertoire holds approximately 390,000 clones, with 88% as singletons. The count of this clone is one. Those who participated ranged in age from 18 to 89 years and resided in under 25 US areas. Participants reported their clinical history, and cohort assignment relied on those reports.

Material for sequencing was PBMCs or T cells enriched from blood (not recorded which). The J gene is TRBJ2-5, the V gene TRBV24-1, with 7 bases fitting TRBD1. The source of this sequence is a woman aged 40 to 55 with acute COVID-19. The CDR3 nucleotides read TGTGCCACCAGTGTCCCCACAGGGGCCGGAGAGACCCAGTACTTC. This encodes CATSVPTGAGETQYF.